This TCR beta chain was captured in a study of radiotherapy plus CTLA-4 blockade in lung cancer (dated by TCRdb to the late 2010s). Notes on the research overall: Objective responses occurred in 18% of enrolled patients, and less than 35% achieved disease control. Points the paper makes about the study in general: After treatment with radiotherapy and ipilimumab, TCR clones that came from tumors expanded in the peripheral blood. The strongest predictors of response, as reported, were early dynamic changes in blood T cell clones along with a rise in serum interferon-beta after radiation.

Relative to germline, V is missing 5 bases and J is missing 2 bases, with 5 bases of the junction outside any gene match. Taken from cysteine to phenylalanine, the CDR3 has 16 residues. The DNA shown is the 48-base CDR3, in frame from base 1. The germline V gene (reference sequence) yields MNHEY for CDR1 and SMNVEV for CDR2. In this study, focal radiation therapy paired with CTLA-4 blockade (ipilimumab) was tested in patients who had chemo-refractory metastatic non-small-cell lung cancer. Libraries were prepared through the immunoSEQ multiplex PCR assay. TCRdb's version of the immuneACCESS table is confined to in-frame rearrangements and falls short of the full clone set. An unresolved V gene accounts for under half of the shortfall where checked; the remainder is of unknown origin. This sample gives 70,000 to 95,000 clones in total; approximately 83% of them show up just once. The ten largest clones add up to about 14% of the sample.

In the case of this clone: The antigen this receptor binds is unknown. Per-nucleotide qualities are absent, and no much larger clonotype sits a single base away.

The sequence derives from a human donor with non-small cell lung cancer that progressed on radiotherapy plus ipilimumab. The sample was peripheral blood, taken from a patient treated with radiotherapy plus ipilimumab. The chain employs TRBV27 and TRBJ2-7; 14 central nucleotides agree with TRBD2. Read as DNA, the sequence is TGTGCCAGCAGTGGGGGACTAGCGGGGGCCACCTACGAGCAGTACTTC. The translation is CASSGGLAGATYEQYF.